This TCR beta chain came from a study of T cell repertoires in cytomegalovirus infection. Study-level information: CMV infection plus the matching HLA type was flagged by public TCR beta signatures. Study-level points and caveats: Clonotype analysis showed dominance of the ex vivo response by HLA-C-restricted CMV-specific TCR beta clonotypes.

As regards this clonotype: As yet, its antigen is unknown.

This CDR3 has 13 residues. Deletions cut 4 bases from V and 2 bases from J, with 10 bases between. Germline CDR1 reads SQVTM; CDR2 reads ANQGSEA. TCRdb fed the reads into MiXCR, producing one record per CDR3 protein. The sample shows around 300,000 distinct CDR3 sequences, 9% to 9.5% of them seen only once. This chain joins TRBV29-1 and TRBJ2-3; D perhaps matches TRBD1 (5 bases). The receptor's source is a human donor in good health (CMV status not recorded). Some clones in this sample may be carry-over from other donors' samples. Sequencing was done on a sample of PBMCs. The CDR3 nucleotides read TGCAGCGTTGTAAGGGGCGCCACAGATACGCAGTATTTT. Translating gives CSVVRGATDTQYF.